Each of the 26 T cell receptor beta chains below was sequenced from the same sample in a study of blood T cell repertoires in COVID-19. Profiling relied on immunoSEQ multiplex PCR, and the TCRdb table lists in-frame clones only, not all of them. The data contain fewer than 250,000 clones, about 93% of them seen just once; the ten biggest clones take up around 0.83%. The sequenced sample consisted of peripheral blood. The receptor set was obtained from a man younger than 45 with COVID-19, enrolled during active disease.

This sequence joins TRBV25-1 and TRBJ1-1, with a tentative D call TRBD1 (5 bases). Germline CDR1 is MGHDK and CDR2 is SYGVNS. Trimming removed 8 bases from V and 4 bases from J, with 17 bases in between. The CDR3 covers 14 residues. The CDR3 region is CASSLGGGGTEAFF. The CDR3 DNA sequence: TGTGCCAGCTCTCTGGGGGGAGGTGGCACTGAAGCTTTCTTT.

This chain joins TRBV2 and TRBJ1-5; 7 nucleotides align to TRBD1. The trim removed 4 bases at V and 1 base at J, leaving 4 bases unmatched. Germline loops: CDR1 SNHLY, CDR2 FYNNEI. This CDR3 spans 15 amino acids. The CDR3 nucleotides are TGTGCCAGCAGTGGACAGGGAAGGAGCAATCAGCCCCAGCATTTT. Protein product: CASSGQGRSNQPQHF.

The rearrangement uses TRBV19 and TRBJ2-1; 12 nucleotides align to TRBD2. The CDR3 totals 15 residues. Germline V lookup: CDR1 LNHDA, CDR2 SQIVND (reference sequence). Trimming cost V 4 bases and J 4 bases; bases outside gene matches: 2. The CDR3 nucleotides are TGTGCCAGTAGTAATCTAGCGGGGGGGTACAATGAGCAGTTCTTC. Residues: CASSNLAGGYNEQFF.

This chain links TRBV3-1 (or the pseudogene TRBV3-2) with TRBJ1-5; D is uncertain. CDR1 is LGHDT, CDR2 YNNKEL, per germline (reference sequence). V was shortened by 3 bases and J by 9 bases, with 12 bases between the two germline ends. This CDR3 region has 13 residues. CDR3 nucleotide sequence: TGTGCCAGCAGCCAGACTCTTGGGTGGCCCCAGCATTTT. This encodes CASSQTLGWPQHF.

V usage is TRBV7-9 and J usage is TRBJ2-5, with 8 positions matching TRBD1. CDR1 and CDR2 (germline): SEHNR, FQNEAQ (reference sequence). Trimming at V came to 5 bases and at J to 4 bases, leaving 6 bases not matched to a gene. This CDR3 region has 14 residues. The CDR3 sequence: CASSPDRARETQYF. The CDR3 bases are TGTGCCAGCAGCCCGGACAGGGCCCGAGAGACCCAGTACTTC.

V and J are TRBV2 and TRBJ2-5, with 7 bases aligning to TRBD2. Trimming removed 7 bases from V and 5 bases from J; junction bases left unmatched: 10. Per the germline V gene, CDR1 is SNHLY and CDR2 is FYNNEI. There are 14 residues in the CDR3. The CDR3 reads CASMGGVSTETQYF. The CDR3 coding sequence is TGTGCCAGCATGGGGGGGGTTAGTACCGAGACCCAGTACTTC.

This rearrangement joins TRBV3-1 (or the pseudogene TRBV3-2) to TRBJ1-2; D remains unclear. Germline V gene sequence: CDR1 LGHDT, CDR2 YNNKEL (reference sequence). Between the trimmed V and J ends, which lost 4 bases and 6 bases, there was a span of 27 bases. The CDR3 is 18 residues long. This chain's CDR3 is CASSPYSGFVREVNGYTF. The CDR3 bases are TGTGCCAGCAGCCCGTACAGCGGGTTTGTTCGGGAAGTCAATGGCTACACCTTC.

The chain links TRBV5-1 to TRBJ1-1; D is ambiguous. CDR1 SGHRS and CDR2 YFSETQ come from the germline V gene. Trimming took off 4 bases at V and 0 bases at J, with 7 bases between the two ends. The CDR3 totals 13 residues. CDR3 in amino acids: CASSGTVNTEAFF. The CDR3 bases are TGCGCCAGCAGCGGTACAGTGAACACTGAAGCTTTCTTT.

The rearrangement joins TRBV5-1 to TRBJ2-3; the D is unclear. Per germline, CDR1 SGHRS and CDR2 YFSETQ. The V end was cut by 2 bases, the J end by 0 bases, with 10 bases between. The CDR3 totals 15 residues. The CDR3 here is CASSLTGVSTDTQYF. For the CDR3, the DNA is TGCGCCAGCAGCTTAACCGGTGTCAGCACAGATACGCAGTATTTT.

The rearrangement links TRBV6-1 to TRBJ1-5; a possible D gene is TRBD1 (5 bases). There are 14 residues in the CDR3. Per germline, CDR1 MNHNS and CDR2 SASEGT. Trimming shortened V by 1 base and J by 8 bases, and 12 bases separated the two germline ends. CDR3 in DNA: TGTGCCAGCAGTGAAGGATGGGGGGGGAAGCCCCAGCATTTT. It is translated as CASSEGWGGKPQHF.

The chain carries TRBV30 and TRBJ1-2, with D unclear. V was cut by 2 bases and J by 6 bases, with 16 bases left in between. There are 14 residues in the CDR3. Germline-derived CDR1 and CDR2 are GTSNPN and SVGIG (reference sequence). DNA for the CDR3: TGTGCCTGGAGTTTTAGCGGGCGGACCGATGGCTACACCTTC. Residues: CAWSFSGRTDGYTF.

The rearrangement links TRBV12-3 or TRBV12-4 to TRBJ2-7; D perhaps matches TRBD1 (6 bases). V lost 3 bases and J 3 bases, leaving 9 bases between the germline ends. The CDR3 length is 13 residues. CDR3 nucleotides: TGTGCCAGCAGTTTTACAGGGCACTACGAGCAGTACTTC. Encoded protein: CASSFTGHYEQYF.

V and J are TRBV29-1 and TRBJ1-2; D is unclear. Germline values: CDR1 SQVTM, CDR2 ANQGSEA. V lost 1 base, J lost 8 bases, and 17 bases lay in between. This CDR3 comprises 14 residues. CDR3 in amino acids: CSVEAGGGPRGYTF. CDR3 sequence (DNA): TGCAGCGTTGAAGCTGGAGGAGGCCCGAGGGGCTACACCTTC.

This chain links TRBV12-2 with TRBJ1-2; the table calls TRBD1, which could not be checked here. TRBV12-2 is recorded as a pseudogene. The CDR3 is 15 residues long. In DNA form, the CDR3 reads TGTGCAAGTCGCTTGTCGGCCAGACACCCCTATGGCTACACCTTC. It specifies CASRLSARHPYGYTF.

The chain uses TRBV5-5 and TRBJ1-5; unclear D gene. In germline, CDR1 is SGHKS, CDR2 YYEKEE (reference sequence). V was trimmed by 0 bases and J by 3 bases, leaving 10 bases between them. This CDR3 comprises 15 residues. DNA for the CDR3: TGTGCCAGCAGCTTGGGGTGGGGAGCCAATCAGCCCCAGCATTTT. Its translation is CASSLGWGANQPQHF.

The chain is built from TRBV18 and TRBJ1-5; D perhaps matches TRBD1 (5 bases). The V end lost 4 bases, the J end lost 1 base, and 8 bases lay between the germline ends. There are 14 residues in the CDR3. Germline assignment: CDR1 KGHSH and CDR2 LQKENI. The CDR3 DNA reads TGTGCCAGCTCACAGGGGCCCAGCAATCAGCCCCAGCATTTT. Its protein product is CASSQGPSNQPQHF.

The chain has TRBV5-4 and TRBJ2-5; no definite D call. Germline CDR1 and CDR2: SGHNT and YYREEE (reference sequence). V lost 1 base and J lost 5, with 9 bases in between. The CDR3 consists of 13 residues. As DNA, the CDR3 is TGTGCCAGCAGCTTGCGGCAGAGGGAGACCCAGTACTTC. Translating it yields CASSLRQRETQYF.

The chain couples TRBV15 to TRBJ2-3; 10 bases line up with TRBD2. The CDR3 totals 16 residues. The ends lost 0 bases at V and 3 bases at J; junction bases unmatched: 3. In germline, CDR1 is LNHNV, CDR2 YYDKDF (reference sequence). The CDR3 DNA reads TGTGCCACCAGCAGAGATCTAGCGGGGGCTACAGATACGCAGTATTTT. Amino acids: CATSRDLAGATDTQYF.

This clone has only one observation. Within the sample, other DNA sequences also encode this same CDR3. The DNA of the CDR3 is TGTGCCAGCAGCGTAGGTAGCGGAAGAGATACGCAGTATTTT. Encoded protein: CASSVGSGRDTQYF. The V gene is TRBV9, the J gene TRBJ2-3; perhaps TRBD2 as D (6 bases). Between the trimmed V and J ends, which lost 0 bases and 5 bases, there was a span of 10 bases. The germline V gene encodes CDR1 SGDLS and CDR2 YYNGEE. This CDR3 is 14 amino acids long. Full variable domain (rest looked up from reference TRBV9 and TRBJ2-3): DSGVTQTPKHLITATGQRVTLRCSPRSGDLSVYWYQQSLDQGLQFLIQYYNGEERAKGNILERFSAQQFPDLHSELNLSSLELGDSALYFCASSVGSGRDTQYFGPGTRLTVL.

J is TRBJ1-2 and V is TRBV2; tentative D call: TRBD1 (6 bases). This CDR3 has 12 amino acids. The V gene lost 3 bases and the J gene lost 5 bases, with 7 bases spanning the gap. CDR1 and CDR2 from the germline V gene are SNHLY and FYNNEI. The CDR3 DNA reads TGTGCCAGCAGTGACAGGGGTTATGGCTACACCTTC. Amino acid sequence: CASSDRGYGYTF.

The rearrangement links TRBV5-4 to TRBJ2-7; maybe TRBD1 (6 bases). V was clipped by 1 base and J by 2 bases, with 10 bases between them. This CDR3 contains 14 residues. Per germline, CDR1 SGHNT and CDR2 YYREEE (reference sequence). The DNA for the CDR3 is TGTGCCAGCAGCTTGAACAGGGAAGCCTACGAGCAGTACTTC. This encodes CASSLNREAYEQYF.

The chain couples TRBV5-5 to TRBJ2-7, with 7 bases matching TRBD1. This CDR3 spans 15 amino acids. From germline, CDR1 is SGHKS and CDR2 YYEKEE (reference sequence). The J segment lost 0 bases and the V segment lost 3 bases, leaving 6 bases of the junction unmatched. The CDR3 here is CASSSGQPTSYEQYF. CDR3 sequence (DNA): TGTGCCAGCAGCTCGGGACAGCCGACCTCCTACGAGCAGTACTTC.

The V and J genes are TRBV13 and TRBJ2-3, with D tentatively TRBD2 (6 bases). CDR3 length: 17 amino acids. V lost 0 bases and J lost 2, with 15 bases in between. The V gene's germline CDR1 is PRHDT and CDR2 FYEKMQ (reference sequence). The CDR3 nucleotides read TGTGCCAGCAGCTTAGGGCCAGCGGGCCTAACCACAGATACGCAGTATTTT. It specifies CASSLGPAGLTTDTQYF.

The chain combines TRBV30 with TRBJ2-1, with a possible D match to TRBD1 (5 bases). The ends were cut back, 4 bases at V and 0 bases at J, with 13 bases in the middle. The CDR3 contains 15 residues. Looked up from germline, CDR1 is GTSNPN and CDR2 is SVGIG (reference sequence). The CDR3 loop is CAWNETANSYNEQFF. CDR3 bases: TGTGCCTGGAATGAGACAGCGAACTCCTACAATGAGCAGTTCTTC. Drawing the rest from reference TRBV30 and TRBJ2-1, the complete variable domain is SQTIHQWPATLVQPVGSPLSLECTVEGTSNPNLYWYRQAAGRGLQLLFYSVGIGQISSEVPQNLSASRPQDRQFILSSKKLLLSDSGFYLCAWNETANSYNEQFFGPGTRLTVL.

This sequence joins TRBV3-1 (or the pseudogene TRBV3-2) and TRBJ2-2; 15 bases are a match to TRBD2. The germline CDR1 and CDR2 sequences are LGHDT and YNNKEL (reference sequence). V lost 1 base to trimming and J lost 4 bases; unmatched junction nucleotides: 10. This CDR3 has 20 residues. The CDR3 region has the DNA TGTGCCAGCAGCCAAGCCAGAGGGACTAGCGGGGGGTCCACCACCGGGGAGCTGTTTTTT. As protein: CASSQARGTSGGSTTGELFF.

This clone was found a few times. The DNA of the CDR3 is TGTGCCAGCAGCTTAAGGGAGTTAAATTCACCCCTCCACTTT. As protein: CASSLRELNSPLHF. The rearrangement links TRBV7-9 to TRBJ1-6; D not certain. This CDR3 is 14 amino acids long. The V gene's germline CDR1 is SEHNR and CDR2 FQNEAQ (reference sequence). V dropped 2 bases and J dropped 7 bases, with 9 bases sitting between them.